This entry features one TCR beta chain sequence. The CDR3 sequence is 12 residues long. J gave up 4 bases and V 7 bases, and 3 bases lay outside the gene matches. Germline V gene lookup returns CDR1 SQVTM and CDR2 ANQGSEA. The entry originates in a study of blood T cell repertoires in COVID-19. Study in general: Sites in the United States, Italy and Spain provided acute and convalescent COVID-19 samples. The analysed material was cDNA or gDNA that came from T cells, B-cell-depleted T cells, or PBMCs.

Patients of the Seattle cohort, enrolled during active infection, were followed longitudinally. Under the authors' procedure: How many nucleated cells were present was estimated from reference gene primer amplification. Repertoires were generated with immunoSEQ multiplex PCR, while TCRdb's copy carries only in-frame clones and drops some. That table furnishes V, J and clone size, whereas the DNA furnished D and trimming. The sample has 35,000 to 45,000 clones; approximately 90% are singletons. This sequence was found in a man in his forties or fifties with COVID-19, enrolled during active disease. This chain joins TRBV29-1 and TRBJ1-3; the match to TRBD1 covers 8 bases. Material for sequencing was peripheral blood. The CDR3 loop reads CSARTGGNTIYF. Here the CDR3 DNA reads TGCAGCGCGCGGACAGGGGGAAACACCATATATTTT.